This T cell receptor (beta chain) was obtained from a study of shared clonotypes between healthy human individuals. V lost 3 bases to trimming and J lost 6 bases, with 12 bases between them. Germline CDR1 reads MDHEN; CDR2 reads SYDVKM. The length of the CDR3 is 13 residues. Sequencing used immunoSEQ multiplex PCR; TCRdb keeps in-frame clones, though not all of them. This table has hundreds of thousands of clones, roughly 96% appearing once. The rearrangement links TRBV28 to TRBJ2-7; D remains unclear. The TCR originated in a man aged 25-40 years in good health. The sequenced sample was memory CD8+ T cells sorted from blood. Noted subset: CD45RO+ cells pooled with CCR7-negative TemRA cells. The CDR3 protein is CASSLPEKREQYF. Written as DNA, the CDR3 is TGTGCCAGCAGTTTGCCCGAGAAGCGCGAGCAGTACTTC. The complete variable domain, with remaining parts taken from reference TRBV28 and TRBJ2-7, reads DVKVTQSSRYLVKRTGEKVFLECVQDMDHENMFWYRQDPGLGLRLIYFSYDVKMKEKGDIPEGYSVSREKKERFSLILESASTNQTSMYLCASSLPEKREQYFGPGTRLTVT.